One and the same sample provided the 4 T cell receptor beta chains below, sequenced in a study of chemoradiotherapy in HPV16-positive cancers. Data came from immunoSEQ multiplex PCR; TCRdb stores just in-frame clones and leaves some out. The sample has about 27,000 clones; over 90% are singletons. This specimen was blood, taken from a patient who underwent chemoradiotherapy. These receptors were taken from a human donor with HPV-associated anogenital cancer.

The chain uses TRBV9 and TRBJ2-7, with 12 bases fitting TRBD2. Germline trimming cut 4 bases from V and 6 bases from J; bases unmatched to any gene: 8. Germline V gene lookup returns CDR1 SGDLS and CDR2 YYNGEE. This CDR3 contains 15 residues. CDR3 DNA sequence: TGTGCCAGCAGCAAAGTGCTAGCGGGAGGGGGCGAGCAGTACTTC. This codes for CASSKVLAGGGEQYF.

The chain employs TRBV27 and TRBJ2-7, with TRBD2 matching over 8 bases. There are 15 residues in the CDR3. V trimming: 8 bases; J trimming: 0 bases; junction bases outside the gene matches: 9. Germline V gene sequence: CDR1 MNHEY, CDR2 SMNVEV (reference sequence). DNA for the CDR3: TGTGCCAGCTCTTACATCAGCGGGAGCTCCTACGAGCAGTACTTC. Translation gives CASSYISGSSYEQYF.

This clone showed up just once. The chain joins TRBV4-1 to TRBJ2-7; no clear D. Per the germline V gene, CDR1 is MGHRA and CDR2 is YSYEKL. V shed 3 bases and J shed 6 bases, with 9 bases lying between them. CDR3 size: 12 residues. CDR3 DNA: TGCGCCAGCAGCCAGGTATCAGGCGAGCAGTACTTC. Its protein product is CASSQVSGEQYF.

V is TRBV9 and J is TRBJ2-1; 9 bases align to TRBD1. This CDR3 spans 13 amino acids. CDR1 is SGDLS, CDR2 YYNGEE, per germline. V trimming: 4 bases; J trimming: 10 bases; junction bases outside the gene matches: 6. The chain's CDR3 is CASSTTGGGEQFF. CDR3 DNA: TGTGCCAGCAGCACGACAGGGGGTGGCGAGCAGTTCTTC.